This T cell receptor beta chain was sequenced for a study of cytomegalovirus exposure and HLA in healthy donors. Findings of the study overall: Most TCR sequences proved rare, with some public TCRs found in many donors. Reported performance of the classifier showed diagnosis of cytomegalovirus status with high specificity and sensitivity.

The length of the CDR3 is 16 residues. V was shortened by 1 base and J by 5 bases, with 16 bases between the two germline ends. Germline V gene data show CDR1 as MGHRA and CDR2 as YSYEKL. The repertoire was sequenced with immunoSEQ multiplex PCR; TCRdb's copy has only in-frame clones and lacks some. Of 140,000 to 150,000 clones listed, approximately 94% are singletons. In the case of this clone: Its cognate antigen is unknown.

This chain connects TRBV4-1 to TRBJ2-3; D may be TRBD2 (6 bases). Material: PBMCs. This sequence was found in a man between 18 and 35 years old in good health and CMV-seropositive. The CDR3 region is CASSQGPERAGDTQYF. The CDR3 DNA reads TGCGCCAGCAGCCAAGGCCCCGAGCGGGCGGGAGATACGCAGTATTTT.